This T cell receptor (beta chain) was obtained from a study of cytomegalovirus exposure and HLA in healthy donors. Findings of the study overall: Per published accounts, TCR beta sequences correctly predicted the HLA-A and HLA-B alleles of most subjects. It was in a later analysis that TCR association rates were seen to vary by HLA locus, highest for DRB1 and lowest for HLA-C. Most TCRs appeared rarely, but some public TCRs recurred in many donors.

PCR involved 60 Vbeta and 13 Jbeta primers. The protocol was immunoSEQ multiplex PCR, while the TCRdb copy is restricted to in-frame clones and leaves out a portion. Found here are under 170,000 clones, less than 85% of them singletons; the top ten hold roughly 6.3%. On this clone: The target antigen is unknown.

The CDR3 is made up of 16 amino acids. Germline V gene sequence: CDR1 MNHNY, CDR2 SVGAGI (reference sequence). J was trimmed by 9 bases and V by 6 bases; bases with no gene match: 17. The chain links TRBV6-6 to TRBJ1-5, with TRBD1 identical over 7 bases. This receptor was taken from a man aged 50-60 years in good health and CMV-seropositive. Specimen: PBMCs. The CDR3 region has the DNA TGTGCCAGCAGCAGACGGACAGGAACCACTTATCGGCCCCAGCATTTT. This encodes CASSRRTGTTYRPQHF.